The T cell receptor beta chain described here comes from a study of blood T cell repertoires in COVID-19. Study-level information: Both acute and convalescent COVID-19 samples were obtained from the United States, Italy and Spain. From T cells, B-cell-depleted T cells, or PBMCs came the material, which was cDNA or gDNA.

Per the original data handling: Cell counts per sample came from amplifying reference gene primers. Assay used: immunoSEQ multiplex PCR; TCRdb lists only in-frame clones, some missing. Clone size and V and J calls were adopted from that table, with D and trimming inferred from the DNA. The sample records approximately 440,000 clones, approximately 90% being singletons. There are 14 residues in the CDR3. With 2 bases removed from V and 1 base from J, the gap between germline ends came to 7 bases. Germline lookup yields CDR1 SGHNT and CDR2 YYREEE (reference sequence). Recovered Cohort 3 donors showed two negative PCRs, clearance, or symptom resolution.

The rearrangement uses TRBV5-4 and TRBJ1-3, with a tentative D call TRBD1 (6 bases). The sample was PBMCs or T cells enriched from blood (not recorded which). This TCR derives from a woman between 18 and 29 years old who had recovered from COVID-19. CDR3 sequence (DNA): TGTGCCAGCAGCTTACAGGGATCTGGAAACACCATATATTTT. Protein product: CASSLQGSGNTIYF.